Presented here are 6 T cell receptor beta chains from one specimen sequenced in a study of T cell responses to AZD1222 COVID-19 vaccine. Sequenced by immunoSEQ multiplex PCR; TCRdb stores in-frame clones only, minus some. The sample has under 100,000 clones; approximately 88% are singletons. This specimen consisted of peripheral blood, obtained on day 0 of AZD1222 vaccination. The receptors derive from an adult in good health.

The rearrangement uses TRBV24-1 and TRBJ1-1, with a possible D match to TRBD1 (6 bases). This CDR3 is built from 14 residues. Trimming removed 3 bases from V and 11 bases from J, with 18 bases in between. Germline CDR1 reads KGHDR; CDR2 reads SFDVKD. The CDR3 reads CATSDPGTSDLAFF. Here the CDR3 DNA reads TGTGCCACCAGTGATCCCGGGACAAGCGATCTTGCTTTCTTT.

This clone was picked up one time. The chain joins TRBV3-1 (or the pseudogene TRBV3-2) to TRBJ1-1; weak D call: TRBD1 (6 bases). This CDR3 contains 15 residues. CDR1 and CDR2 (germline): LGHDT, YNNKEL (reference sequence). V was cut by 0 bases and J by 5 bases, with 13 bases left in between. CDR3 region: CASSQDWGAGTEAFF. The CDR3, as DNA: TGTGCCAGCAGCCAAGACTGGGGGGCTGGGACTGAAGCTTTCTTT.

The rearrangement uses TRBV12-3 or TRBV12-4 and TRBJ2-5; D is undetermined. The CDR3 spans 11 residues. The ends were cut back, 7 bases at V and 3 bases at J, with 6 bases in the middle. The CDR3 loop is CASTLKETQYF. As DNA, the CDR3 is TGTGCCAGCACCCTCAAAGAGACCCAGTACTTC.

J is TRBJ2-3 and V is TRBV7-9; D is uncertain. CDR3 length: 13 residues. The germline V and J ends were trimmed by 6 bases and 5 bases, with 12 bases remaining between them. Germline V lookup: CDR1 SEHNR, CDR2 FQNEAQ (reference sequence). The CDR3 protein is CASSFPLVDTQYF. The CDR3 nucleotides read TGTGCCAGCAGTTTCCCCCTTGTAGATACGCAGTATTTT.

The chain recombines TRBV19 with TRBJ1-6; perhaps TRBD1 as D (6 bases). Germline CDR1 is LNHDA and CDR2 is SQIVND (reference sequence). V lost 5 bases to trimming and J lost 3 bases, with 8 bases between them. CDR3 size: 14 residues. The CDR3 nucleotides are TGTGCCAGTAGTCTACAGGGCTATAATTCACCCCTCCACTTT. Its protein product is CASSLQGYNSPLHF. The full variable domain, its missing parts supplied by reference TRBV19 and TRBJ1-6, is DGGITQSPKYLFRKEGQNVTLSCEQNLNHDAMYWYRQDPGQGLRLIYYSQIVNDFQKGDIAEGYSVSREKKESFPLTVTSAQKNPTAFYLCASSLQGYNSPLHFGNGTRLTVT.

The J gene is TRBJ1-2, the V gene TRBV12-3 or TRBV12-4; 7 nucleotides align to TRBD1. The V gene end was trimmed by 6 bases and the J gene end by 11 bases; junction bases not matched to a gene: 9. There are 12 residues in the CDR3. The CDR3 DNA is TGTGCCAGCAGCTCCGGGACAGAGAGATACACCTTC. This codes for CASSSGTERYTF.